This TCR beta chain was sequenced for a study of T cells in Graves' hyperthyroidism and ophthalmopathy. In its sample, this clonotype was seen a few times. Its antigen is as yet unknown. Study observations and caveats: Clonotypes that were expanded in thyroid above 0.001 mostly appeared in blood too.

The germline CDR1 and CDR2 sequences are SGHDN and FVKESK. Trimming removed 4 bases from V and 6 bases from J, with 16 bases in between. CDR3 size: 14 residues. TCR beta CDR3 regions were amplified from RNA transcripts. First-round RT-PCR with HTBI primers amplified the TCR CDR3 region. TCRdb reanalysed the multiplex PCR reads using MiXCR and keeps one entry per CDR3 protein. The profile shows 500,000 or so distinct CDR3 sequences, about 16% of them singletons. The specimen was blood. The chain joins TRBV14 to TRBJ2-7; a possible D gene is TRBD1 (6 bases). This TCR derives from a woman in her thirties with Graves' ophthalmopathy. CDR3 nucleotides: TGTGCCAGCAGCCGCAGCCGGACAGAAGGCGAGCAGTACTTC. Its protein product is CASSRSRTEGEQYF.